Shown below are 11 T cell receptor beta chains from a single sample sequenced in a study of cytomegalovirus exposure and HLA in healthy donors. PCR was performed using 60 Vbeta and 13 Jbeta primers. Repertoires were generated with immunoSEQ multiplex PCR, while TCRdb's copy carries only in-frame clones and drops some. There are 200,000 to 250,000 clones in the sample; more than 60% occur only once, and 1.8% lies in the top ten. The source material was PBMCs. Receptors originate from a woman in her 30s in good health and CMV-seronegative.

This clone was observed a few times. V and J are TRBV5-1 and TRBJ2-1; 10 nucleotides agree with TRBD2. CDR1 SGHRS and CDR2 YFSETQ come from the germline V gene. This CDR3 spans 17 amino acids. The V and J ends lost 2 bases and 0 bases, in that order; junction bases with no gene match: 5. CDR3 region: CASSFSGRSSSYNEQFF. In DNA form, the CDR3 reads TGCGCCAGCAGCTTTAGCGGGAGGTCGAGCTCCTACAATGAGCAGTTCTTC.

This clone was recorded a few times. The chain employs TRBV6-1 and TRBJ2-1; D ambiguous. CDR1 and CDR2 (germline): MNHNS, SASEGT. V lost 3 bases and J lost 1, with 13 bases in between. The length of the CDR3 is 16 residues. The CDR3 DNA is TGTGCCAGCAGTGAGCCCCCACATTTATCCTACAATGAGCAGTTCTTC. Protein: CASSEPPHLSYNEQFF.

V and J are TRBV2 and TRBJ2-5, with 8 bases fitting TRBD1. The CDR3 extends over 15 amino acids. CDR1 SNHLY and CDR2 FYNNEI come from the germline V gene. V lost 6 bases and J lost 1; bases outside the gene matches: 7. In DNA, the CDR3 is TGTGCCAGCAGGAGGACAGGGCCGGGCCAAGAGACCCAGTACTTC. It is translated as CASRRTGPGQETQYF. The full variable domain, rest sourced from reference TRBV2 and TRBJ2-5, is EPEVTQTPSHQVTQMGQEVILRCVPISNHLYFYWYRQILGQKVEFLVSFYNNEISEKSEIFDDQFSVERPDGSNFTLKIRSTKLEDSAMYFCASRRTGPGQETQYFGPGTRLLVL.

This chain links TRBV18 with TRBJ2-1, with D maybe TRBD1 (6 bases). The germline CDR1 and CDR2 sequences are KGHSH and LQKENI. This CDR3 region has 15 residues. The V end lost 6 bases, the J end lost 0 bases, and 12 bases lay between the germline ends. CDR3 protein: CASSNRASSYNEQFF. Here the CDR3 DNA reads TGTGCCAGCTCCAACAGGGCGAGCTCCTACAATGAGCAGTTCTTC.

CDR3 amino acids: CASSFTSNTEAFF. CDR3 bases: TGTGCCAGCAGCTTTACTTCGAACACTGAAGCTTTCTTT. The rearrangement joins TRBV5-6 to TRBJ1-1; no firm D call. The length of the CDR3 is 13 residues. The germline gives CDR1 SGHDT, CDR2 YYEEEE. V lost 2 bases and J 1 base, leaving 6 bases between the germline ends.

The rearrangement uses TRBV9 and TRBJ1-5, with a possible D match to TRBD1 (6 bases). In germline, CDR1 is SGDLS, CDR2 YYNGEE. Trimming left V 3 bases short and J 3 bases short, with 13 bases between. CDR3 length equals 15 residues. The CDR3 DNA reads as TGTGCCAGCAGCGAACAGGGTGCCCTCAATCAGCCCCAGCATTTT. This sequence encodes CASSEQGALNQPQHF.

The chain has TRBV25-1 and TRBJ1-2; 9 nucleotides match TRBD1. The J segment lost 6 bases and the V segment lost 1 base, leaving 3 bases of the junction unmatched. Germline V gene sequence: CDR1 MGHDK, CDR2 SYGVNS. This CDR3 has 14 amino acids. The CDR3 reads CASSEWDRDDGYTF. CDR3 sequence (DNA): TGTGCCAGCAGTGAATGGGACAGGGACGATGGCTACACCTTC.

This rearrangement joins TRBV30 to TRBJ2-6; no reliable D call. Trimming pared 4 bases from V and 0 bases from J, leaving 7 bases between. The CDR3 sequence is 14 residues long. Germline CDR1 reads GTSNPN; CDR2 reads SVGIG (reference sequence). In DNA form, the CDR3 reads TGTGCCTGGAAGCAAGTCTCTGGGGCCAACGTCCTGACTTTC. Residues: CAWKQVSGANVLTF.

This clone was seen more than once but under ten times. The rearrangement links TRBV7-8 to TRBJ1-2; 12 bases line up with TRBD1. The CDR3 consists of 18 residues. From germline, CDR1 is SGHVS and CDR2 FQNEAQ. V lost 4 bases, J lost 4 bases, and 13 bases stayed unmatched. The CDR3 sequence is CASSSRDRGRRDFYGYTF. The CDR3, as DNA: TGTGCCAGCAGCTCACGGGACAGGGGGCGGAGGGACTTCTATGGCTACACCTTC. Looking up the rest from reference TRBV7-8 and TRBJ1-2 gives the full variable domain: GAGVSQSPRYKVAKRGQDVALRCDPISGHVSLFWYQQALGQGPEFLTYFQNEAQLDKSGLPSDRFFAERPEGSVSTLKIQRTQQEDSAVYLCASSSRDRGRRDFYGYTFGSGTRLTVV.

The chain recombines TRBV19 with TRBJ2-3; possible D gene TRBD1, 5 bases. Germline CDR1 is LNHDA and CDR2 is SQIVND (reference sequence). Trimming stripped 5 bases from V and 4 bases from J, with 10 bases between. The CDR3 runs to 13 residues. For the CDR3, the DNA is TGTGCCAGTAGTTGGCAGGGCGCAGATACGCAGTATTTT. This gives the protein CASSWQGADTQYF.

Written as DNA, the CDR3 is TGTGCCAGCAGCCTGGACCCGCGGACTAACAATGAGCAGTTCTTC. It translates to CASSLDPRTNNEQFF. The rearrangement uses TRBV5-6 and TRBJ2-1; D might be TRBD2 (6 bases). V gave up 4 bases and J gave up 5 bases, with 16 bases separating them. Germline V gene data show CDR1 as SGHDT and CDR2 as YYEEEE. The CDR3 consists of 15 residues.